One sample yielded the 20 T cell receptor beta chains listed below, sequenced in a study of radiation and T cells in renal cell carcinoma. The repertoire was sequenced with immunoSEQ multiplex PCR; TCRdb's copy has only in-frame clones and lacks some. Of 15,000 to 20,000 clones listed, roughly 45% were seen once; the top ten hold around 43%. As for treatment: 15 Gy SBRT to primary tumor, nephrectomy 4 weeks later. The input for sequencing was tumor tissue, taken from a patient whose treatment included radiotherapy and nephrectomy. The source is an older woman with renal cell carcinoma.

The CDR3 DNA sequence: TGTGCCAGCAGCACCGCGCCCCGACTCCATCCAACTAATGAAAAACTGTTTTTT. Translation gives CASSTAPRLHPTNEKLFF. V is TRBV7-9 and J is TRBJ1-4; D unresolved. Germline V gene lookup returns CDR1 SEHNR and CDR2 FQNEAQ (reference sequence). CDR3 length equals 18 residues. Trimming took off 5 bases at V and 0 bases at J, with 19 bases between the two ends. The variable domain in full, completed from reference TRBV7-9 and TRBJ1-4, reads DTGVSQNPRHKITKRGQNVTFRCDPISEHNRLYWYRQTLGQGPEFLTYFQNEAQLEKSRLLSDRFSAERPKGSFSTLEIQRTEQGDSAMYLCASSTAPRLHPTNEKLFFGSGTQLSVL.

This clone has only a few counts. The chain is built from TRBV5-6 and TRBJ1-2; no definite D call. V gave up 0 bases and J gave up 4 bases, with 10 bases separating them. This CDR3 region has 14 residues. Per germline, CDR1 SGHDT and CDR2 YYEEEE. The CDR3 DNA reads as TGTGCCAGCAGCTTGGGTAGCCCAGTCTATGGCTACACCTTC. Protein product: CASSLGSPVYGYTF.

The chain recombines TRBV29-1 with TRBJ2-1; D call uncertain. The CDR3 consists of 13 residues. CDR1 and CDR2 from the germline V gene are SQVTM and ANQGSEA. V lost 7 bases and J lost 1, with 11 bases in between. The CDR3 DNA reads TGCAGCGCTCTGGCTCCGTCCTACAATGAGCAGTTCTTC. Translating it yields CSALAPSYNEQFF.

V usage is TRBV5-4 and J usage is TRBJ1-1, with D possibly TRBD1 on 6 matching bases. Trimming removed 2 bases from V and 5 bases from J, with 13 bases in between. CDR3 length: 14 residues. In germline, CDR1 is SGHNT, CDR2 YYREEE (reference sequence). The CDR3 DNA is TGTGCCAGCAGCTTTACCAGGGGAGAAACTGAAGCTTTCTTT. It encodes CASSFTRGETEAFF.

The chain uses TRBV5-5 and TRBJ1-2; no definite D call. The V end lost 0 bases, the J end lost 8 bases, and 20 bases lay between the germline ends. The length of the CDR3 is 16 residues. Germline V CDR1 and CDR2: SGHKS, YYEKEE (reference sequence). CDR3 sequence (DNA): TGTGCCAGCAGCTTGGCCGGCAAGCCCCTTGGTGAAGGCTACACCTTC. This encodes CASSLAGKPLGEGYTF.

The V and J genes are TRBV7-3 and TRBJ1-1; D is possibly TRBD1 (6 bases). CDR1 SGHTA and CDR2 FQGTGA come from the germline V gene. V lost 0 bases, J lost 2 bases, and 13 bases lay in between. This CDR3 comprises 16 residues. The CDR3 sequence is CASSLTGGRYNTEAFF. The CDR3 nucleotides read TGTGCCAGCAGCTTAACGGGGGGGCGTTATAACACTGAAGCTTTCTTT.

This rearrangement joins TRBV5-1 to TRBJ1-1; D perhaps matches TRBD1 (6 bases). The CDR3 contains 13 residues. Between the trimmed V and J ends, which lost 4 bases and 4 bases, there was a span of 11 bases. Per germline, CDR1 SGHRS and CDR2 YFSETQ. CDR3 region: CASSTGTSTEAFF. The CDR3 DNA sequence: TGCGCCAGCAGCACTGGGACAAGCACTGAAGCTTTCTTT. The variable domain in full, with the rest retrieved from reference TRBV5-1 and TRBJ1-1, is KAGVTQTPRYLIKTRGQQVTLSCSPISGHRSVSWYQQTPGQGLQFLFEYFSETQRNKGNFPGRFSGRQFSNSRSEMNVSTLELGDSALYLCASSTGTSTEAFFGQGTRLTVV.

The V gene is TRBV6-6, the J gene TRBJ2-7, with no clear D. The CDR3 totals 15 residues. Looked up from germline, CDR1 is MNHNY and CDR2 is SVGAGI (reference sequence). V was cut by 2 bases and J by 3 bases, with 14 bases left in between. CDR3 sequence (DNA): TGTGCCAGCAGTTACCAGATGACGGCCCGCTACGAGCAGTACTTC. Translating gives CASSYQMTARYEQYF.

V gene TRBV6-7 combines with J gene TRBJ2-3; D uncertain. TRBV6-7 is designated an ORF whose function remains uncertain. This CDR3 region has 14 residues. Trimming took off 4 bases at V and 4 bases at J, with 12 bases between the two ends. CDR3 coding DNA: TGTGCCAGCAGTTGGGTTTGGGCCTCAGATACGCAGTATTTT. Its protein product is CASSWVWASDTQYF.

The sample holds many counts of this clone. The chain employs TRBV2 and TRBJ2-3, with unresolved D. The CDR3 length is 13 residues. In germline, CDR1 is SNHLY, CDR2 FYNNEI. Between the trimmed V and J ends, which lost 8 bases and 2 bases, there was a span of 11 bases. CDR3 coding DNA: TGTGCCAGCGCTCTTGGCCCCACAGATACGCAGTATTTT. Protein product: CASALGPTDTQYF.

As to this clone: The junction does not match germline at one end; this may be a read error. DNA of the CDR3: TGTGCCAGCAGTACGGGGGCCGGGACTTATGACTACACCTTC. This gives the protein CASSTGAGTYDYTF. This chain connects TRBV5-4 to TRBJ1-2, with a tentative D call TRBD1 (6 bases). The CDR3 has 14 amino acids. The germline gives CDR1 SGHNT, CDR2 YYREEE (reference sequence).

This clone was seen many times. The rearrangement joins TRBV2 to TRBJ1-5; maybe TRBD1 (5 bases). V lost 3 bases, J lost 2 bases, and 8 bases lay in between. The germline V gene has CDR1 SNHLY and CDR2 FYNNEI. The CDR3 totals 14 residues. The CDR3 DNA sequence: TGTGCCAGCAGTGAGACAGAGGGCAATCAGCCCCAGCATTTT. Its protein is CASSETEGNQPQHF.

The chain is built from TRBV6-6 and TRBJ2-5; D is perhaps TRBD1 (5 bases). The V and J ends lost 1 base and 4 bases respectively, with 16 bases between them. Germline values: CDR1 MNHNY, CDR2 SVGAGI (reference sequence). This CDR3 region has 16 residues. In DNA, the CDR3 is TGTGCCAGCAGTTACTTCACAACAGGATCAGGAGAGACCCAGTACTTC. Protein sequence: CASSYFTTGSGETQYF.

This chain connects TRBV7-6 to TRBJ1-5, with D possibly being TRBD1 (6 bases). Germline V gene lookup returns CDR1 SGHVS and CDR2 FNYEAQ. The CDR3 spans 14 residues. Between the trimmed V and J ends, which lost 5 bases and 7 bases, there was a span of 15 bases. The CDR3 here is CASSHGGAGQPQHF. CDR3 sequence (DNA): TGTGCCAGCAGCCACGGGGGGGCAGGGCAGCCCCAGCATTTT.

The chain carries TRBV6-6 and TRBJ1-2; 7 bases are shared with TRBD1. V shed 3 bases, J shed 7 bases, and the junction held 5 bases outside the gene matches. The CDR3 extends over 13 amino acids. From germline, CDR1 is MNHNY and CDR2 SVGAGI (reference sequence). The CDR3 DNA reads as TGTGCCAGCAGTTATCGACAGGGTACTGGCTACACCTTC. Encoded protein: CASSYRQGTGYTF.

The sample holds one count of this clone. For the CDR3, the DNA is TGTGCCAGCAGCTTGTGGGTAACCTACGAGCAGTACTTC. This encodes CASSLWVTYEQYF. This chain connects TRBV5-6 to TRBJ2-7; D is uncertain. Trimming pared 1 base from V and 2 bases from J, leaving 7 bases between. This CDR3 is 13 amino acids long. The germline CDR1 and CDR2 sequences are SGHDT and YYEEEE.

This clone appeared a few times. The chain links TRBV28 to TRBJ2-1, with D possibly matching TRBD2 (6 bases). V lost 4 bases and J lost 0, with 22 bases in between. This CDR3 region has 19 residues. CDR1 is MDHEN and CDR2 is SYDVKM in the germline V gene. CDR3 nucleotides: TGTGCCAGCAGTTCGCCGGGACGAGGGACTGGCCGCTCCTACAATGAGCAGTTCTTC. It codes for CASSSPGRGTGRSYNEQFF.

This clone has only a few counts. The chain employs TRBV19 and TRBJ1-1, with 8 bases fitting TRBD1. The CDR3 contains 11 residues. Per germline, CDR1 LNHDA and CDR2 SQIVND (reference sequence). V shed 4 bases, J shed 11 bases, and the junction held 3 bases outside the gene matches. CDR3 in amino acids: CASSTTGGAFF. DNA for the CDR3: TGTGCCAGTAGTACCACAGGGGGGGCTTTCTTT.

By sample fraction, this clone is medium-sized. This chain joins TRBV4-3 and TRBJ1-2; 11 nucleotides agree with TRBD1. With 3 bases clipped from V and 2 bases from J, the junction kept 5 bases outside the gene matches. The CDR3 runs to 16 residues. CDR1 is LGHNA and CDR2 is YSLEER in the germline V gene. The CDR3 coding sequence is TGCGCCAGCAGCCACGGACAGGGGGCGGAAAACTATGGCTACACCTTC. Encoded protein: CASSHGQGAENYGYTF.

The chain is built from TRBV7-6 and TRBJ1-6; D gene ambiguous. This CDR3 comprises 14 residues. V was shortened by 3 bases and J by 1 base, with 4 bases between the two germline ends. The germline V gene encodes CDR1 SGHVS and CDR2 FNYEAQ. The CDR3 region is CASSFGSYNSPLHF. The CDR3 region has the DNA TGTGCCAGCAGCTTTGGATCCTATAATTCACCCCTCCACTTT.